These 8 T cell receptor beta chains came from one sample sequenced in a study of blood T cell repertoires in COVID-19 (TCRdb year 2020). The protocol used for the library was the immunoSEQ multiplex PCR assay. Imported from immuneACCESS, the table was reduced by TCRdb to in-frame sequences with V and J called. These copies leave out some clones; in studies compared against another copy, an unresolved V gene accounts for under half, and the cause of the remainder is not known. This sample lists 250,000 to 350,000 clones; approximately 84% were detected once. Roughly 1.5% of the sample is taken by the ten largest. Sequenced material: peripheral blood. The receptors derive from a human donor with COVID-19, enrolled during active disease. The donor label of this sample is uncertain.

The CDR3 DNA sequence: TGTGCCAGCAGCCCTGCGGGACAGGGCTATGGCTACACCTTC. This encodes CASSPAGQGYGYTF. The rearrangement uses TRBV5-6 and TRBJ1-2; 9 nucleotides agree with TRBD1. The CDR3 contains 14 residues. Per the germline V gene, CDR1 is SGHDT and CDR2 is YYEEEE. With 4 bases clipped from V and 4 bases from J, the junction kept 5 bases outside the gene matches.

This sequence joins TRBV7-2 and TRBJ2-2, with 10 bases matching TRBD1. The trim removed 7 bases at V and 2 bases at J, leaving 16 bases unmatched. CDR3 size: 19 residues. CDR1 is SGHTA and CDR2 is FQGNSA in the germline V gene. CDR3 amino acids: CASTSLYRDRGQNTGELFF. CDR3 coding DNA: TGTGCCAGCACGTCCCTATACCGGGACAGGGGACAAAACACCGGGGAGCTGTTTTTT.

The rearrangement uses TRBV6-5 and TRBJ2-2; D gene unclear. Germline CDR1 and CDR2: MNHEY and SVGAGI. Trimming left V 11 bases short and J 2 bases short, with 15 bases between. The CDR3 is 14 amino acids. In DNA form, the CDR3 reads TGTGCCTTTATCCTAATCCGTAACACCGGGGAGCTGTTTTTT. Amino acid sequence: CAFILIRNTGELFF.

The V gene is TRBV28, the J gene TRBJ1-1; 8 nucleotides line up with TRBD1. Germline V CDR1 and CDR2: MDHEN, SYDVKM. Trimming took 1 base from V and 6 from J; bases not matched to a gene: 7. The length of the CDR3 is 15 residues. The DNA for the CDR3 is TGTGCCAGCAGTTTATTCATCGGACAGGGCGCTGAAGCTTTCTTT. Amino acid sequence: CASSLFIGQGAEAFF.

This clone was seen more than once but under ten times. The genes are TRBV3-1 (or the pseudogene TRBV3-2) and TRBJ2-2; 7 positions agree with TRBD2. Losses at the gene ends were 0 bases for V and 6 bases for J; bases not matched to a gene: 10. CDR3 length equals 17 residues. CDR1 is LGHDT and CDR2 is YNNKEL in the germline V gene (reference sequence). The CDR3 nucleotides read TGTGCCAGCAGCCAAGATCGCCTAGCGGTCGTACCCGGGGAGCTGTTTTTT. As protein: CASSQDRLAVVPGELFF.

V is TRBV7-8 and J is TRBJ1-4, with 7 bases aligning to TRBD1. With V trimmed by 6 bases and J by 8 bases, 18 bases remained unmatched. The germline V gene has CDR1 SGHVS and CDR2 FQNEAQ. This CDR3 comprises 17 residues. The DNA for the CDR3 is TGTGCCAGCAGTCGATTCGGTTCCACAGGGGTAGGCGAAAAACTGTTTTTT. Its protein is CASSRFGSTGVGEKLFF.

The chain couples TRBV27 to TRBJ1-5; D gene ambiguous. The CDR3 consists of 13 residues. The germline V gene encodes CDR1 MNHEY and CDR2 SMNVEV (reference sequence). V was cut by 6 bases and J by 0 bases, with 6 bases left in between. CDR3 in amino acids: CASSRYSNQPQHF. The CDR3 nucleotides read TGTGCCAGCAGCAGATATAGCAATCAGCCCCAGCATTTT.

The CDR3 DNA reads TGTGCCAGCAGCCCGTCCGGGACAGAGTACTATGGCTACACCTTC. Translating gives CASSPSGTEYYGYTF. The chain recombines TRBV7-9 with TRBJ1-2; 7 nucleotides align to TRBD1. The CDR3 length is 15 residues. Germline V lookup: CDR1 SEHNR, CDR2 FQNEAQ (reference sequence). The J segment lost 3 bases and the V segment lost 5 bases, leaving 9 bases of the junction unmatched.